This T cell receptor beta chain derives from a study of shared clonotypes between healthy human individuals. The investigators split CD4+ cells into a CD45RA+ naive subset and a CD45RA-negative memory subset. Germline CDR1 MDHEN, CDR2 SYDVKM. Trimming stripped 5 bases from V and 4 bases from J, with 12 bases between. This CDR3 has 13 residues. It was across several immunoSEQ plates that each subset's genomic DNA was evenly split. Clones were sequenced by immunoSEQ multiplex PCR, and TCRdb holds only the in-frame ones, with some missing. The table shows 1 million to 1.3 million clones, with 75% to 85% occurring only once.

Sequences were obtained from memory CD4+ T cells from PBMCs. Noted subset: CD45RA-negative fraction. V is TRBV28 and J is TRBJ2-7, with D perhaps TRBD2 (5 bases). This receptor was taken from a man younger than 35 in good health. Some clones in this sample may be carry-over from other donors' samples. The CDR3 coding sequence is TGTGCCAGCAGTCCCGGACTCCCTTACGAGCAGTACTTC. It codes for CASSPGLPYEQYF.